This TCR beta chain is drawn from a study of blood T cell repertoires in COVID-19. Unmatched junction bases numbered 11, after V lost 4 bases and J lost 3 bases. CDR3 length equals 18 residues. Germline lookup yields CDR1 SGHRS and CDR2 YFSETQ. Each participant's cohort was designated according to participant-reported clinical history. Sequencing was performed with immunoSEQ multiplex PCR; in TCRdb, only in-frame clones are kept and a portion is missing. This table holds 160,000 or so clones, roughly 80% found once. The receptor was isolated from a woman aged 55-69 years who had recovered from COVID-19. The chain is built from TRBV5-1 and TRBJ2-3; 13 bases fit TRBD2. Sequencing input: PBMCs or T cells enriched from blood (not recorded which). The CDR3 here is CASSPGLAGSRGTDTQYF. As DNA, the CDR3 is TGCGCCAGCAGCCCGGGACTAGCGGGGTCTCGAGGTACAGATACGCAGTATTTT.